Listed below are T cell receptor beta chains from one sample, sequenced in a study of Graves' ophthalmopathy and Graves' hyperthyroidism. MiXCR, applied by TCRdb to the multiplex PCR reads, yields one record per CDR3 protein. The sample shows a few hundred thousand distinct CDR3 sequences, approximately 17% of them seen only once. The sequenced material came from peripheral blood. These receptors were taken from an adult woman with stable Graves' hyperthyroidism. The CDR3 runs from the conserved cysteine through the conserved F or W. A D gene is named only where the DNA matches it firmly. Part of the rows lack a size; the others show once, few, many or a class for expanded clones.

TRBJ2-7	TRBV10-3	TRBD2	many	TGTGCCATCAGTGGTGGCGAGCGGGAGGGGAGCTCCTACGAGCAGTACTTC	CAISGGEREGSSYEQYF
TRBJ2-7	TRBV29-1	TRBD2	many	TGCAGCGTTGTGGCTAGCGGGACTTACGAGCAGTACTTC	CSVVASGTYEQYF
TRBJ2-5	TRBV15	TRBD2	many	TGTGCCACCAGCGGCGGGACTAGCGGGATCCAAGAGACCCAGTACTTC	CATSGGTSGIQETQYF
TRBJ2-7	TRBV11-2	-	many	TGTGCCAGCAGCTTACAACTAGTCGGCGAGCAGTACTTC	CASSLQLVGEQYF
TRBJ2-1	TRBV20-1	TRBD2	-	TGCAGTGCATGGACTAGCGGGAGGGCCAATGAGCAGTTCTTC	CSAWTSGRANEQFF
TRBJ2-5	TRBV27	TRBD1	-	TGTGCCAGCAGTTCGGACAGGGGGCTGGAAGAGACCCAGTACTTC	CASSSDRGLEETQYF
TRBJ2-2	TRBV4-2	-	-	TGTGCCAGCAGCCAATCCGGGACTTTGAACACCAGGGAGCTGTTTTTT	CASSQSGTLNTRELFF
TRBJ2-2	TRBV28	-	-	-	CASRPFGAGELFF
TRBJ2-7	TRBV12-3/TRBV12-4	-	many	TGTGCCAGCATGGAGGGGTACGAGCAGTACTTC	CASMEGYEQYF
TRBJ2-7	TRBV12-5	-	many	TGTGCTAGTGGTTTGGAGATCCCGGGAGAGCAGTACTTC	CASGLEIPGEQYF